The 30 T cell receptor beta chains given below trace back to one sample, sequenced in a study of Ad26.COV2.S vaccination and SARS-CoV-2 variants. Stated treatment: 15 to 20 received Ad26.COV2.S at low or high dose, single or two shots; roughly 5 received placebo; per-sample allocation not given. Day 63 after the first vaccine or placebo injection was the time point for sampling. Clones were read by immunoSEQ multiplex PCR, and TCRdb kept only the in-frame ones, dropping some. Among about 320,000 clones, about 90% were seen once, and the ten largest hold approximately 5%. The sample was peripheral blood, taken in a trial of Ad26.COV2.S vaccine versus placebo. These receptors were collected from a person between 18 and 65 years old who received the Ad26.COV2.S COVID-19 vaccine or a placebo.

This sequence joins TRBV29-1 and TRBJ2-7, with a possible D match to TRBD1 (5 bases). From germline, CDR1 is SQVTM and CDR2 ANQGSEA. This CDR3 region has 14 residues. Trimming left V 4 bases short and J 2 bases short, with 15 bases between. CDR3 residues: CSVGQNRGAYEQYF. CDR3 sequence (DNA): TGCAGCGTTGGACAGAATAGAGGTGCCTACGAGCAGTACTTC.

The chain recombines TRBV14 with TRBJ2-6; D is ambiguous. Germline V lookup: CDR1 SGHDN, CDR2 FVKESK. V was clipped by 0 bases and J by 0 bases, with 15 bases between them. The CDR3 consists of 19 residues. CDR3 amino acids: CASSQDESLVFSGANVLTF. CDR3 sequence (DNA): TGTGCCAGCAGCCAAGATGAGTCCCTGGTATTCTCTGGGGCCAACGTCCTGACTTTC.

The CDR3: CASSIRTDLFYEQYF. In nucleotides, the CDR3 is TGTGCCAGTAGTATTAGGACCGATTTATTCTACGAGCAGTACTTC. The chain links TRBV19 to TRBJ2-7, with unresolved D. This CDR3 is built from 15 residues. Deletions cut 3 bases from V and 3 bases from J, with 15 bases between. Germline V gene sequence: CDR1 LNHDA, CDR2 SQIVND (reference sequence).

The chain has TRBV5-4 and TRBJ2-5, with D perhaps matching TRBD2 (6 bases). CDR3 size: 14 residues. Germline V gene lookup returns CDR1 SGHNT and CDR2 YYREEE (reference sequence). V was shortened by 6 bases and J by 0 bases, with 12 bases between the two germline ends. CDR3 DNA sequence: TGTGCCAGCAACCCCGGGACTTACCAAGAGACCCAGTACTTC. Its protein is CASNPGTYQETQYF.

CDR3 nucleotide sequence: TGTGCCAGCAGCCAGCCGACAGGGGGTTCTGGAAACACCATATATTTT. Translation: CASSQPTGGSGNTIYF. The V call is TRBV3-1 (or the pseudogene TRBV3-2), the J call TRBJ1-3, with TRBD1 matching 9 bases. The CDR3 length is 16 residues. From germline, CDR1 is LGHDT and CDR2 YNNKEL (reference sequence). The ends lost 3 bases at V and 1 base at J; junction bases unmatched: 4.

The chain couples TRBV27 to TRBJ2-7; D unclear. CDR3 size: 13 residues. The V gene lost 0 bases and the J gene lost 3 bases, with 6 bases spanning the gap. The germline CDR1 and CDR2 sequences are MNHEY and SMNVEV (reference sequence). CDR3 sequence reads: CASSLSPSYEQYF. CDR3 in DNA: TGTGCCAGCAGTTTATCCCCGAGCTACGAGCAGTACTTC.

The chain links TRBV11-2 to TRBJ2-3; D is possibly TRBD2 (6 bases). The CDR3 extends over 14 amino acids. Germline V lookup: CDR1 SGHAT, CDR2 FQNNGV. Trimming removed 5 bases at V and 9 bases at J, with 18 bases between. CDR3 amino acids: CASSPVGLASTQYF. CDR3 DNA sequence: TGTGCCAGCAGCCCGGTCGGCCTAGCGTCGACGCAGTATTTT.

The gene calls are TRBV5-1 and TRBJ2-3; D might be TRBD1 (6 bases). CDR1 is SGHRS, CDR2 YFSETQ, per germline. This CDR3 spans 15 amino acids. V was trimmed by 0 bases and J by 0 bases, leaving 8 bases between them. The chain's CDR3 is CASSLGQESTDTQYF. The DNA of the CDR3 is TGCGCCAGCAGCTTGGGACAGGAGAGCACAGATACGCAGTATTTT.

The V and J genes are TRBV28 and TRBJ1-2; D is unclear. Between the trimmed V and J ends, which lost 4 bases and 4 bases, there was a span of 16 bases. This CDR3 comprises 15 residues. CDR1 and CDR2 (germline): MDHEN, SYDVKM. CDR3 coding DNA: TGTGCCAGCAGTTCCGAACAGAGCTTAGGCTATGGCTACACCTTC. Its protein product is CASSSEQSLGYGYTF.

The chain carries TRBV3-1 (or the pseudogene TRBV3-2) and TRBJ2-7; perhaps TRBD2 as D (6 bases). Deletions cut 0 bases from V and 5 bases from J, with 11 bases between. The germline gives CDR1 LGHDT, CDR2 YNNKEL (reference sequence). The CDR3 extends over 14 amino acids. The CDR3 sequence is CASSQDRGRNEQYF. The DNA of the CDR3 is TGTGCCAGCAGCCAAGATCGGGGGAGGAACGAGCAGTACTTC.

The chain is built from TRBV7-2 and TRBJ2-1, with 8 bases fitting TRBD1. With V trimmed by 5 bases and J by 7 bases, 10 bases remained unmatched. CDR1 and CDR2 (germline): SGHTA, FQGNSA. The CDR3 has 15 residues. CDR3 protein: CASSPKDRVWNEQFF. CDR3 bases: TGTGCCAGCAGCCCAAAGGACAGGGTGTGGAATGAGCAGTTCTTC.

This chain joins TRBV5-4 and TRBJ2-7; 8 positions match TRBD1. Losses at the gene ends were 0 bases for V and 2 bases for J; bases not matched to a gene: 7. The CDR3 runs 16 residues. CDR1 is SGHNT and CDR2 is YYREEE in the germline V gene (reference sequence). The CDR3 DNA is TGTGCCAGCAGCTTGGTGATTGCAGGGGGCCCCTACGAGCAGTACTTC. Its protein is CASSLVIAGGPYEQYF.

The rearrangement uses TRBV4-3 and TRBJ2-1; no clear D. Germline V gene lookup returns CDR1 LGHNA and CDR2 YSLEER. The CDR3 loop spans 14 amino acids. The V end lost 2 bases, the J end lost 7 bases, and 12 bases lay between the germline ends. The CDR3 bases are TGCGCCAGCAGCCAACGCTTTATTAGGAATGAGCAGTTCTTC. This translates into CASSQRFIRNEQFF.

This clone occurred once. V usage is TRBV18 and J usage is TRBJ1-2; the D gene is possibly TRBD1 (6 bases). V lost 8 bases, J lost 4 bases, and 11 bases lay in between. This CDR3 region has 12 residues. Per the germline V gene, CDR1 is KGHSH and CDR2 is LQKENI. The CDR3 reads CASAPDSYGYTF. In DNA, the CDR3 is TGTGCCAGCGCCCCGGACAGCTATGGCTACACCTTC.

V usage is TRBV11-2 and J usage is TRBJ1-1; D remains unclear. V was cut by 1 base and J by 0 bases, with 9 bases left in between. This CDR3 is 15 amino acids long. From germline, CDR1 is SGHAT and CDR2 FQNNGV. The CDR3 DNA reads TGTGCCAGCAGCTTAGCGCGGGAATTGAACACTGAAGCTTTCTTT. It is translated as CASSLARELNTEAFF.

The CDR3 DNA sequence: TGTGCCACCGGATGGACAGGAAATATCCACTATGGCTACACCTTC. This gives the protein CATGWTGNIHYGYTF. This chain uses TRBV24-1 with TRBJ1-2; 7 bases fit TRBD1. The CDR3 is 15 amino acids. The V gene end was trimmed by 9 bases and the J gene end by 3 bases; junction bases not matched to a gene: 12. CDR1 is KGHDR and CDR2 is SFDVKD in the germline V gene.

The sample holds many counts of this clone. The chain is built from TRBV6-5 and TRBJ2-3, with TRBD2 identical over 10 bases. The trim removed 2 bases at V and 14 bases at J, leaving 10 bases unmatched. The germline CDR1 and CDR2 sequences are MNHEY and SVGAGI. The CDR3 consists of 14 residues. This CDR3 reads CASSYQEAGGELYF. CDR3 bases: TGTGCCAGCAGTTACCAGGAAGCGGGGGGGGAGCTGTATTTT.

The rearrangement links TRBV14 to TRBJ2-5; D not resolved. The CDR3 runs 13 residues. V was cut by 0 bases and J by 5 bases, with 7 bases left in between. Germline assignment: CDR1 SGHDN and CDR2 FVKESK. CDR3: CASSQDLVETQYF. The CDR3 DNA reads TGTGCCAGCAGCCAAGATCTTGTGGAGACCCAGTACTTC.

In its sample, this clone was seen a few times. J is TRBJ1-4 and V is TRBV7-9; no clear D. Germline values: CDR1 SEHNR, CDR2 FQNEAQ (reference sequence). Trimming removed 4 bases from V and 1 base from J, with 7 bases in between. This CDR3 contains 14 residues. The CDR3 loop is CASSSIETNEKLFF. CDR3 DNA: TGTGCCAGCAGCTCCATCGAAACTAATGAAAAACTGTTTTTT.

The genes are TRBV18 and TRBJ1-2; 10 bases line up with TRBD1. From germline, CDR1 is KGHSH and CDR2 LQKENI. The CDR3 spans 15 residues. The V and J ends lost 1 base and 3 bases, in that order; junction bases with no gene match: 2. The DNA of the CDR3 is TGTGCCAGCTCACCACGACAGGGGGCGGACTATGGCTACACCTTC. Amino acids: CASSPRQGADYGYTF.

The chain has TRBV25-1 and TRBJ1-4; D unresolved. This CDR3 region has 14 residues. Germline V gene lookup returns CDR1 MGHDK and CDR2 SYGVNS. The ends were cut back, 3 bases at V and 8 bases at J, with 13 bases in the middle. The CDR3 DNA reads TGTGCCAGCAGTGATATGGTTGGCTGGGAAAAACTGTTTTTT. Translating gives CASSDMVGWEKLFF.

The rearrangement joins TRBV4-1 to TRBJ2-7, with D possibly TRBD2 on 6 matching bases. With 4 bases removed from V and 3 bases from J, the gap between germline ends came to 19 bases. This CDR3 is 16 amino acids long. Germline CDR1 reads MGHRA; CDR2 reads YSYEKL. CDR3 sequence reads: CASSPTDGGFHYEQYF. CDR3 in DNA: TGCGCCAGCAGCCCAACAGACGGGGGATTTCACTACGAGCAGTACTTC.

The V and J genes are TRBV11-2 and TRBJ2-1; a weak D match, TRBD1 (5 bases). This CDR3 comprises 13 residues. The germline gives CDR1 SGHAT, CDR2 FQNNGV. Deletions cut 3 bases from V and 5 bases from J, with 8 bases between. CDR3 DNA sequence: TGTGCCAGCAGCTTTAGGGGAAACAATGAGCAGTTCTTC. Amino acid sequence: CASSFRGNNEQFF.

The chain is built from TRBV9 and TRBJ2-1; D possibly uses TRBD1 or TRBD2 (6 bases each). Trimming took off 4 bases at V and 9 bases at J, with 17 bases between the two ends. The CDR3 covers 14 residues. The germline V gene has CDR1 SGDLS and CDR2 YYNGEE. CDR3 DNA: TGTGCCAGCAGCCCCGGAGGGGGAAGGGTTGAGCAGTTCTTC. Translating gives CASSPGGGRVEQFF. Looking up the rest from reference TRBV9 and TRBJ2-1 gives the full variable domain: DSGVTQTPKHLITATGQRVTLRCSPRSGDLSVYWYQQSLDQGLQFLIQYYNGEERAKGNILERFSAQQFPDLHSELNLSSLELGDSALYFCASSPGGGRVEQFFGPGTRLTVL.

J is TRBJ2-1 and V is TRBV25-1; no reliable D call. Germline loops: CDR1 MGHDK, CDR2 SYGVNS. The CDR3 loop spans 14 amino acids. Trimming pared 3 bases from V and 3 bases from J, leaving 9 bases between. The DNA of the CDR3 is TGTGCCAGCAGTGATCTTACGGACTACAATGAGCAGTTCTTC. This sequence encodes CASSDLTDYNEQFF.

This rearrangement joins TRBV4-1 to TRBJ2-3; maybe TRBD2 (7 bases). The V gene's germline CDR1 is MGHRA and CDR2 YSYEKL. The V end was cut by 4 bases, the J end by 6 bases, with 17 bases between. The CDR3 has 15 residues. This chain's CDR3 is CASSRTEGGQDTQYF. The CDR3 DNA reads TGCGCCAGCAGCCGAACGGAGGGGGGGCAGGATACGCAGTATTTT.

CDR3 region: CATSPDRGSNTEAFF. The CDR3 coding sequence is TGTGCCACCTCCCCGGACAGGGGGTCGAACACTGAAGCTTTCTTT. J is TRBJ1-1 and V is TRBV19, with 10 bases lining up with TRBD1. After removal of 10 bases from V and 1 base from J, the junction contained 9 bases not matched to a gene. Germline CDR1 is LNHDA and CDR2 is SQIVND (reference sequence). This CDR3 region has 15 residues.

V usage is TRBV6-2 or TRBV6-3 and J usage is TRBJ2-6; TRBD1 is a possible D gene (6 bases). The CDR3 runs to 15 residues. Germline V gene data show CDR1 as MNHEY and CDR2 as SVGEGT. Trimming removed 5 bases from V and 0 bases from J, with 8 bases in between. This CDR3 reads CASSGQSSGANVLTF. In DNA, the CDR3 is TGTGCCAGCAGTGGACAGAGCTCTGGGGCCAACGTCCTGACTTTC.

There are a few counts of this clone. The chain uses TRBV9 and TRBJ2-2, with 7 bases lining up with TRBD2. V trimming: 3 bases; J trimming: 0 bases; junction bases outside the gene matches: 5. CDR3 length equals 16 residues. CDR1 and CDR2 from the germline V gene are SGDLS and YYNGEE. The chain's CDR3 is CASSGRGLANTGELFF. The CDR3, as DNA: TGTGCCAGCAGCGGTAGAGGACTAGCGAACACCGGGGAGCTGTTTTTT.

This clone occurred once. CDR3 sequence reads: CASSQGQGEIPYEQYF. Written as DNA, the CDR3 is TGCGCCAGCAGCCAGGGACAGGGAGAGATCCCCTACGAGCAGTACTTC. This rearrangement joins TRBV4-3 to TRBJ2-7, with 9 bases aligning to TRBD1. With V trimmed by 3 bases and J by 2 bases, 8 bases remained unmatched. The CDR3 loop spans 16 amino acids. Germline values: CDR1 LGHNA, CDR2 YSLEER.